This entry is about one T cell receptor beta chain. It lacks a known antigen. Per-nucleotide qualities are absent, and no much larger clonotype sits a single base away. The immunoSEQ Assay, a bias-controlled multiplex PCR, was used to amplify TCRbeta CDR3 regions from genomic DNA. Concerning the study's data processing: The number of nucleated cells in each sample was estimated from the amplification of reference gene primers within the assay. To quantify the absolute abundance of each unique TCRbeta CDR3 rearrangement, sequence reads were collapsed and filtered. For each sample, productive Simpson clonality was calculated as the square root of Simpson's diversity index across productive rearrangements. TCRdb retrieved this table from immuneACCESS and kept in-frame rearrangements only. Not all clones are present; in checked studies, unresolved V genes account for under half, and no reason is known for the remainder. D and trimming were read from the DNA, whereas the V and J calls and clone size are those reported in that table. The sample table lists approximately 90,000 clones, around 87% of them with a count of one. The ten top clones hold 17% of the sample.

The CDR3 starts with the cysteine, ends with the phenylalanine, and has 14 residues. The retained sequence is limited to the CDR3, 42 bases, with the frame set at the first base. CDR1 SNHLY and CDR2 FYNNEI were looked up in the germline V gene. Cut back by 6 bases and 7 bases, the V and J ends lie 15 bases apart. These data originate in a study of blood T cell repertoires in COVID-19 (dated by TCRdb to 2020 to 2022). Regarding the research as a whole: The collaborator samples originated in the United States, Italy and Spain and spanned the acute and convalescent phases of COVID-19. Where HLA class I and class II types were available, the types were taken from metadata supplied by the sample provider, not from assay-based typing. The material from the prospective study consisted of cDNA or gDNA derived from T cells, B-cell-depleted T cells, or PBMCs. Deeply sampled blood TCRbeta repertoires from subjects exposed to, actively infected with, or recovered from COVID-19 were included in the dataset. The samples were drawn from two sources: the first 160 participants of the ongoing ImmuneRACE study, and about 1,300 subjects contributed by 6 global collaborators. Nearly every sample came with metadata listing a de-identified subject ID, COVID-19 status, age in years and sex. The repertoires were released in a freely available public database intended as a resource for research on the immune response to SARS-CoV-2.

Paper-wide results and their limitations: The amount of clinical and demographic metadata varied by source and participant and was provided uncurated.

The collaborating institutions used their own protocols to collect whole blood in K2EDTA tubes. For TCRbeta analysis, collaborator samples were shipped as frozen whole blood, as isolated PBMCs, or as DNA extracted from either sample type. The chain was built from TRBV2 and TRBJ2-2, with a tentative D gene TRBD2 over 7 matching bases. The sequencing sample was made of peripheral blood. The clonotype comes from a human donor in a cohort sampled during active COVID-19. The DNA reads TGTGCCAGCAGACTAGAGGGGGGGCTCGGGGAGCTGTTTTTT. It specifies CASRLEGGLGELFF.